The T cell receptor (beta chain) described here comes from a study of T cell repertoires in cytomegalovirus infection. Study overall: Indicated by public TCR beta signatures were CMV infection and matching HLA type. Study outcomes and limitations: Dominant in the ex vivo response were TCR beta clonotypes restricted by HLA-C and specific for CMV. Identification of carriers of CMV plus the relevant HLA was achieved through cumulative public TCR beta family frequency.

CDR1 and CDR2 (germline): DFQATT, SNEGSKA (reference sequence). This CDR3 has 14 amino acids. V gave up 2 bases and J gave up 5 bases, with 16 bases separating them. This clonotype was detected ten times or more. Its antigen is currently unknown. TCRdb itself ran the reads through MiXCR, one entry per CDR3 protein. There are about 260,000 distinct CDR3 sequences in the sample; around 9% occur only once, and over 12% lies in the top ten. The sequencing sample was made of PBMCs. The rearrangement uses TRBV20-1 and TRBJ2-7, with D possibly TRBD1 on 6 matching bases. The sequence derives from a human donor in good health (CMV status not recorded). Some clones in this sample may be carry-over from other donors' samples. The CDR3 sequence is CSARWAQGNHEQYF. DNA for the CDR3: TGCAGTGCTAGATGGGCACAGGGTAACCACGAGCAGTACTTC.